Sequencing of this T cell receptor beta chain was carried out in a study of OX40 agonist ivuxolimab in advanced cancers. Whole-study findings and limits: On average, CD8+ T cells showed a greater number of expanded clones than CD4+.

Using immunoSEQ multiplex PCR, the repertoire was profiled, and TCRdb retains in-frame clones only, with some absent. In the table there are 90,000 to 100,000 clones, around 85% of which are singletons. Only a few counts were recorded for this clone. Its antigen is unknown. From germline, CDR1 is SEHNR and CDR2 FQNEAQ (reference sequence). The CDR3 consists of 15 residues. Trimming took off 2 bases at V and 7 bases at J, with 17 bases between the two ends. This clonotype originated in an adult with an advanced solid tumor such as melanoma, head and neck, liver or kidney cancer. The chain is built from TRBV7-9 and TRBJ1-2; perhaps TRBD1 as D (6 bases). Sequenced material: CD4+ or CD8+ T cells sorted from blood, taken in a trial of the OX40 agonist ivuxolimab. CDR3 nucleotide sequence: TGTGCCAGCAGCTTAAAGGCAGGGGACTCGAGTGGCTACACCTTC. This sequence encodes CASSLKAGDSSGYTF.